The sequence of this T cell receptor (beta chain) was determined in a study of cytomegalovirus exposure and HLA in healthy donors. The study, taken as a whole, reports: Reportedly, a later analysis found an Asian-associated ancestry cluster had fewer N-insertions than the approximately 670-donor mean. TCR beta V segments were, for the most part, productive about 87% or about 30% of the time in an earlier analysis.

About this clone itself: As yet, its antigen is unknown.

The V end was cut by 0 bases, the J end by 2 bases, with 11 bases between. The V gene's germline CDR1 is GTSNPN and CDR2 SVGIG (reference sequence). This CDR3 region has 15 residues. The PCR employed 60 Vbeta primers together with 13 Jbeta primers. The table came from immunoSEQ multiplex PCR; TCRdb's copy has only in-frame clones and leaves some out. The data show around 40,000 clones, and the top ten clones hold more than 5%. The source material was PBMCs. The rearrangement uses TRBV30 and TRBJ1-5, with D uncertain. This clonotype was sampled from a man aged 30 to 45 in good health and CMV-seronegative. The chain's CDR3 is CAWSVSAAGNQPQHF. The CDR3 DNA reads as TGTGCCTGGAGTGTAAGTGCAGCGGGCAATCAGCCCCAGCATTTT. The full variable domain, in which reference TRBV30 and TRBJ1-5 provide the parts outside the CDR3, is SQTIHQWPATLVQPVGSPLSLECTVEGTSNPNLYWYRQAAGRGLQLLFYSVGIGQISSEVPQNLSASRPQDRQFILSSKKLLLSDSGFYLCAWSVSAAGNQPQHFGDGTRLSIL.